The clone carrying this T cell receptor (beta chain) was detected many times. Antigen unknown. The CDR3 totals 17 residues. Germline V gene lookup returns CDR1 MNHNS and CDR2 SASEGT. The J segment lost 0 bases and the V segment lost 11 bases, leaving 10 bases of the junction unmatched. The sample originates from a study of T-cell reconstitution after alpha-beta-depleted transplantation in children. The study's findings and limits: TCRbeta diversity was high at day 60 in some patients (a result of surviving recipient T cells and thymic progenitors). Several hundred graft clones that had expanded were reportedly the source of alpha-beta T cells about two months after transplant. At the one-year point after transplant, T-cell counts and TCRbeta diversity were found to come mostly from T cells that had been newly produced.

The authors prepared the TCRbeta library with unique molecular identifiers. From the PCR reads, TCRdb called clonotypes with MiXCR, one entry per CDR3 protein. The sample lists 130,000 to 150,000 distinct CDR3 sequences, around 9% seen once, with 15% to 20% in the top ten. The rearrangement links TRBV6-1 to TRBJ2-2; 12 positions agree with TRBD1. The sequencing here drew on PBMCs, mostly from graft donor cells, taken 180 days after TCRalphabeta/CD19-depleted stem cell transplant. The sequence was obtained from a female patient aged 2-9 years who had a stem cell transplant for congenital amegakaryocytic thrombocytopenia, so the T cells may come from the graft donor. Here the CDR3 DNA reads TGTGCCGGCCGGGACAGGGGGCGTCGCACGAACACCGGGGAGCTGTTTTTT. It specifies CAGRDRGRRTNTGELFF.